Only a few counts were recorded for the clone carrying this T cell receptor (beta chain). Germline V gene data show CDR1 as SGHTA and CDR2 as FQGTGA. With V trimmed by 2 bases and J by 3 bases, 2 bases remained unmatched. CDR3 length equals 15 residues. Sequencing used immunoSEQ multiplex PCR; TCRdb keeps in-frame clones, though not all of them. The table includes 45,000 to 60,000 clones, roughly nine tenths detected once. This entry comes from a study of T cell changes during pregnancy in multiple sclerosis. The starting material was CD8+ T cells from peripheral blood mononuclear cells, obtained before pregnancy. The rearrangement joins TRBV7-3 to TRBJ2-1; 9 nucleotides match TRBD2. This sequence was found in a female donor with multiple sclerosis, enrolled in a pregnancy study. The CDR3 loop reads CASSLLAGNYNEQFF. Here the CDR3 DNA reads TGTGCCAGCAGCTTACTAGCGGGGAACTACAATGAGCAGTTCTTC.